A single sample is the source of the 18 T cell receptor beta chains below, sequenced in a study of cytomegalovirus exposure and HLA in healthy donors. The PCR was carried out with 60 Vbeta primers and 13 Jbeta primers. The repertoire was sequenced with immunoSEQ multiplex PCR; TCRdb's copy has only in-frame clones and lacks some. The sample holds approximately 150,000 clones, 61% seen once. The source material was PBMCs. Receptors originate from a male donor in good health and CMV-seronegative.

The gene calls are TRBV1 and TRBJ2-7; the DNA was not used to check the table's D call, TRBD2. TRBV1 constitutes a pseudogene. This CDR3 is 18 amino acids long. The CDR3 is CTSSPALGGGRSSYEQYF. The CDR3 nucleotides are TGCACCAGCAGCCCAGCCCTTGGCGGGGGGCGGAGCTCCTACGAGCAGTACTTC.

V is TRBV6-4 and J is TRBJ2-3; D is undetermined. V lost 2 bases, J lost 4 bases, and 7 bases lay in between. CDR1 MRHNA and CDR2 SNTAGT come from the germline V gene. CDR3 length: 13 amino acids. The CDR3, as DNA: TGTGCCAGCAGTGACCAACGGGCAGATACGCAGTATTTT. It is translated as CASSDQRADTQYF.

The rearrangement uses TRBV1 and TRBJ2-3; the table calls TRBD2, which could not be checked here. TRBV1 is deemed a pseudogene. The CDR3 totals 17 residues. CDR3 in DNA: TGCACCAGCAGCCAAGGGGGGAGGGGGGGCCACACAGATACGCAGTATTTT. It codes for CTSSQGGRGGHTDTQYF.

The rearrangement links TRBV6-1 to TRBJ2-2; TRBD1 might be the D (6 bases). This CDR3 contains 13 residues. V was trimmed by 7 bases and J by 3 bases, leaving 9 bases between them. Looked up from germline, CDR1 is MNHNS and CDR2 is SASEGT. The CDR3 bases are TGTGCCAGCAACAGGGCGGACACCGGGGAGCTGTTTTTT. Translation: CASNRADTGELFF.

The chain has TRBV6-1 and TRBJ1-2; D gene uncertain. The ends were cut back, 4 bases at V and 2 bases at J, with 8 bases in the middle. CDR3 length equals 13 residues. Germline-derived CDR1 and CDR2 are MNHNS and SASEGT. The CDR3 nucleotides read TGTGCCAGCAGTGGAGGGAGCAACTATGGCTACACCTTC. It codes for CASSGGSNYGYTF.

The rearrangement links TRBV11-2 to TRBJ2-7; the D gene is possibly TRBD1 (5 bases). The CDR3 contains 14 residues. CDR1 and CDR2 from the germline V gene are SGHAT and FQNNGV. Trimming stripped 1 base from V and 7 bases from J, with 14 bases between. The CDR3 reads CASSLGIGVGEQYF. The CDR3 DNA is TGTGCCAGCAGCTTAGGAATAGGGGTTGGTGAGCAGTACTTC.

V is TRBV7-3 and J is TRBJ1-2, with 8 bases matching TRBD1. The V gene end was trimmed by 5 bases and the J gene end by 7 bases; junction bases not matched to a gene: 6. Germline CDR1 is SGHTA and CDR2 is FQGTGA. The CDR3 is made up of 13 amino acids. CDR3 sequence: CASSQDRGLGYTF. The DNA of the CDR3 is TGTGCCAGCAGCCAAGACAGGGGACTTGGCTACACCTTC.

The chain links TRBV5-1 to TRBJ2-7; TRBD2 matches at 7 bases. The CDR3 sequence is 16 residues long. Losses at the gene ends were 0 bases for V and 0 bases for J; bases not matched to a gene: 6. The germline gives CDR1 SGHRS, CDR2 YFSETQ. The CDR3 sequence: CASSLAVGGVSYEQYF. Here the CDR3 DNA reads TGCGCCAGCAGCTTGGCCGTGGGGGGGGTCTCCTACGAGCAGTACTTC.

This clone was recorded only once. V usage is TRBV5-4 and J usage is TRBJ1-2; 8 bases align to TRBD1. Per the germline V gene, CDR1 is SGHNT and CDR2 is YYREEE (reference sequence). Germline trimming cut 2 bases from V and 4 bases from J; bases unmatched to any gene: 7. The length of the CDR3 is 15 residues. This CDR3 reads CASSFRTGLSYGYTF. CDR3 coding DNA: TGTGCCAGCAGCTTTAGGACAGGGCTGTCCTATGGCTACACCTTC.

The CDR3 nucleotides are TGTGCCAGTAGCCACGGGACAGCCTTCCAGTTTCGATCTGGAAACACCATATATTTT. Translation gives CASSHGTAFQFRSGNTIYF. This rearrangement joins TRBV19 to TRBJ1-3; TRBD1 matches 7 bases. J was trimmed by 1 base and V by 6 bases; bases with no gene match: 18. CDR1 and CDR2 (germline): LNHDA, SQIVND (reference sequence). The CDR3 consists of 19 residues.

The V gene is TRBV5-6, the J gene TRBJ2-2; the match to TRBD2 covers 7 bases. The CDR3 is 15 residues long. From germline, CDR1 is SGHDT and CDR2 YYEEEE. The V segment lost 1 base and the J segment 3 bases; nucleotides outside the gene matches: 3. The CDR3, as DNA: TGTGCCAGCAGCTTGTTAACTAGCGACACCGGGGAGCTGTTTTTT. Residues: CASSLLTSDTGELFF.

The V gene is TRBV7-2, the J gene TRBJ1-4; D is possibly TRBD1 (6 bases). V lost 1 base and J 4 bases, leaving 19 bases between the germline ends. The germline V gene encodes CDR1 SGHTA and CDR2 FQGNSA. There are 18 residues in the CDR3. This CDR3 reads CASSLVEGDVCFNEKLFF. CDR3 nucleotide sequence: TGTGCCAGCAGCTTAGTTGAGGGGGACGTCTGTTTTAATGAAAAACTGTTTTTT. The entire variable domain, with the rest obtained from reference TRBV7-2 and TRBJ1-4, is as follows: GAGVSQSPSNKVTEKGKDVELRCDPISGHTALYWYRQSLGQGLEFLIYFQGNSAPDKSGLPSDRFSAERTGGSVSTLTIQRTQQEDSAVYLCASSLVEGDVCFNEKLFFGSGTQLSVL.

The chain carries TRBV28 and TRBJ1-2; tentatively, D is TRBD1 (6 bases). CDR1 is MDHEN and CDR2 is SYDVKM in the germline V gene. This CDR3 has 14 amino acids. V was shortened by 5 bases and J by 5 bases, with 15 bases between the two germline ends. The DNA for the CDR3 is TGTGCCAGCAGTAACCCGACAGGAACGTATGGCTACACCTTC. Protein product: CASSNPTGTYGYTF.

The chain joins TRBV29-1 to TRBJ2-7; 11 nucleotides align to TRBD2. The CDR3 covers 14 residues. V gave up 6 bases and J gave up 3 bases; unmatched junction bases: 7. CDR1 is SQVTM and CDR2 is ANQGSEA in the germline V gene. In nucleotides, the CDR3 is TGCAGCGTCGATACCGGGACTAGCGGCTACGAGCAGTACTTC. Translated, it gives CSVDTGTSGYEQYF.

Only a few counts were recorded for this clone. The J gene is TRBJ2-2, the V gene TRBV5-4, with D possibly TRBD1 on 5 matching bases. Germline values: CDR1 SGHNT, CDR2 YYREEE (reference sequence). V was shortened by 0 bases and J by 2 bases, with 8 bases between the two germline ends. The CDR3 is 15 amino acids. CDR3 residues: CASSLDRFNTGELFF. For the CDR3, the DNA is TGTGCCAGCAGCTTGGACAGGTTTAACACCGGGGAGCTGTTTTTT. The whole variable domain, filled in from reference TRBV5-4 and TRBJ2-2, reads ETGVTQSPTHLIKTRGQQVTLRCSSQSGHNTVSWYQQALGQGPQFIFQYYREEENGRGNFPPRFSGLQFPNYSSELNVNALELDDSALYLCASSLDRFNTGELFFGEGSRLTVL.

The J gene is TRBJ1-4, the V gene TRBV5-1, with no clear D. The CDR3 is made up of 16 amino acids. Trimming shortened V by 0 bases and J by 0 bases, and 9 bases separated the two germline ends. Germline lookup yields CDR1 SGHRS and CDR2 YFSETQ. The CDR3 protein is CASSLGVGATNEKLFF. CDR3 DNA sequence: TGCGCCAGCAGCTTGGGTGTGGGAGCAACTAATGAAAAACTGTTTTTT.

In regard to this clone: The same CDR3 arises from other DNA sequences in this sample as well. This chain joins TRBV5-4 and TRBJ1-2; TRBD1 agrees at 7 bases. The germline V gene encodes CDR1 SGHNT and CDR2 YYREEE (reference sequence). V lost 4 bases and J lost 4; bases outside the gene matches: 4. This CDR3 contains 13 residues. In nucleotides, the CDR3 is TGTGCCAGCAGCCTACAGGGGAGCTATGGCTACACCTTC. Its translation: CASSLQGSYGYTF.

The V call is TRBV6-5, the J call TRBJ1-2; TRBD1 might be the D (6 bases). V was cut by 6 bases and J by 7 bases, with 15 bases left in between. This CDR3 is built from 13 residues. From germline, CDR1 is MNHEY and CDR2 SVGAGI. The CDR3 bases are TGTGCCAGCAGAAAACAGGGTATCGGTGGCTACACCTTC. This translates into CASRKQGIGGYTF.